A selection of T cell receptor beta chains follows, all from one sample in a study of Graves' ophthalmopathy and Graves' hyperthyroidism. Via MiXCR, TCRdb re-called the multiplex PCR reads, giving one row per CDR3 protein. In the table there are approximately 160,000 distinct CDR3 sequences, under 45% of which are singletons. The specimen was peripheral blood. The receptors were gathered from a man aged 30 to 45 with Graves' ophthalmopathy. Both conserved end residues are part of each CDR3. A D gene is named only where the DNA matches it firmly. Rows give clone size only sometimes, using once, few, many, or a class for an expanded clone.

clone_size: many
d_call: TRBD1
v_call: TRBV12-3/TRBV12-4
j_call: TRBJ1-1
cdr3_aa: CASSPIRGRAEAFF
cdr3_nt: TGTGCCAGCAGTCCAATCAGGGGGAGGGCTGAAGCTTTCTTT

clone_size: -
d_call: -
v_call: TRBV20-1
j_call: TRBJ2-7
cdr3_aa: CSAIRTYPYEQYF
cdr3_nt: TGCAGTGCTATTAGGACCTATCCCTACGAGCAGTACTTC

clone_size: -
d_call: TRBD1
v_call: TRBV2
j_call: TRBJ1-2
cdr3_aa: CASSTYRGGYGYTF
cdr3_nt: TGTGCCAGCAGCACCTACAGGGGAGGGTATGGCTACACCTTC

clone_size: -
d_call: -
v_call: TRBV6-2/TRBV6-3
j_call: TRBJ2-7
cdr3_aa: CASSYQGGPTYEQYF
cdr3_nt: TGTGCCAGCAGTTACCAGGGCGGGCCTACCTACGAGCAGTACTTC

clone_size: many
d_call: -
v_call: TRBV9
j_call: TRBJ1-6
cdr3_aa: CASSVRQYNSPLHF
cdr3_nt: TGTGCCAGCAGCGTAAGGCAATATAATTCACCCCTCCACTTT

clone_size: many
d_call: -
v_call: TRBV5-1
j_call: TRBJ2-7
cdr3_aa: CASSPDSSYEQYF
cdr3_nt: TGCGCCAGCAGCCCGGACAGCTCCTACGAGCAGTACTTC

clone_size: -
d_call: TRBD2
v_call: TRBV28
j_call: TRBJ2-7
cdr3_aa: CASSSGRARFSSYEQYF
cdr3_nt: TGTGCCAGCAGTTCCGGGAGGGCTCGTTTCAGCTCCTACGAGCAGTACTTC

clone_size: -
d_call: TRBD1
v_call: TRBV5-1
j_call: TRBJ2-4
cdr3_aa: CASSYGTGDGIQYF
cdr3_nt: TGCGCCAGCAGCTACGGGACAGGGGACGGCATTCAGTACTTC

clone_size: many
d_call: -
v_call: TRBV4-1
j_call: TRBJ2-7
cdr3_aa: CASSQVPEAYEQYF
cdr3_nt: TGCGCCAGCAGCCAAGTACCGGAGGCCTACGAGCAGTACTTC

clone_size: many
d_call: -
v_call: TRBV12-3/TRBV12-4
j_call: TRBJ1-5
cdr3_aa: CASSLVQTNQPQHF
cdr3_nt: TGTGCCAGCAGTTTGGTACAGACCAATCAGCCCCAGCATTTT

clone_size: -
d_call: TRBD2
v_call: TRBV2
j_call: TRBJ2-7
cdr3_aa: CASTRERDSYEQYF
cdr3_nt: TGTGCCAGTACACGGGAGCGGGATTCCTACGAGCAGTACTTC

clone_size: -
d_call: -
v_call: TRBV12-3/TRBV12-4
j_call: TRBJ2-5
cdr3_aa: CASTQPGLEETQYF
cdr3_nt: TGTGCCAGCACTCAGCCGGGCTTAGAGGAGACCCAGTACTTC

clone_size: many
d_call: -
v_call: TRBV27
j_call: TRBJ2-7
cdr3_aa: CASSFRGGRSPYEQYF
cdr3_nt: TGTGCCAGCAGTTTCAGAGGGGGACGGAGTCCTTACGAGCAGTACTTC

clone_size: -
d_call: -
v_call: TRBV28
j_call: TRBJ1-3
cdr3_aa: CASSPAGPRPIYF
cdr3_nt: TGTGCCAGCAGCCCAGCCGGCCCCAGACCCATATATTTT

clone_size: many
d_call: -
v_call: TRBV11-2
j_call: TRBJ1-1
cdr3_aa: CASSRSSGGDGTEAFF
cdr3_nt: TGTGCCAGCAGCCGATCCTCGGGAGGGGATGGCACTGAAGCTTTCTTT

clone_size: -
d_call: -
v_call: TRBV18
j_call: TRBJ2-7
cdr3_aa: CANSLGLSYEQYF
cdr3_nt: TGTGCCAACTCACTGGGACTCTCCTACGAGCAGTACTTC

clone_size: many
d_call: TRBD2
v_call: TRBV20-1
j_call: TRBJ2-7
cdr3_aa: CSARSTGLAGAYEQYF
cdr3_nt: TGCAGTGCTAGATCCACGGGACTAGCGGGAGCTTACGAGCAGTACTTC

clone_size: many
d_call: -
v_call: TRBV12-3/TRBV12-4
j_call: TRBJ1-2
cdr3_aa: CAGSLNVLAGYTF
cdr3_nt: TGTGCCGGCAGTTTAAACGTACTGGCGGGCTACACCTTC

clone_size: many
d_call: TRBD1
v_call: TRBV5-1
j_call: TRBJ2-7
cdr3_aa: CASSLLPGQRTYEQYF
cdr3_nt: TGCGCCAGCAGCCTACTACCGGGACAGAGGACCTACGAGCAGTACTTC

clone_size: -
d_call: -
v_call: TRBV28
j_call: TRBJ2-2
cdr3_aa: CASGSTGKNTGELFF
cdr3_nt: TGTGCCAGCGGGAGTACAGGAAAGAACACCGGGGAGCTGTTTTTT

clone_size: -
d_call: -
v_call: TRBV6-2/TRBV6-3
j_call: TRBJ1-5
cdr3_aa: CASSYTTRNQPQHF
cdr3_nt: TGTGCCAGCAGTTACACTACAAGAAATCAGCCCCAGCATTTT

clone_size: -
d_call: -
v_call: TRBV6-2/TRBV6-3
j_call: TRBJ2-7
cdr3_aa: CASSTDRITYEQYF
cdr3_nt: TGTGCCAGCAGTACGGACAGAATTACCTACGAGCAGTACTTC

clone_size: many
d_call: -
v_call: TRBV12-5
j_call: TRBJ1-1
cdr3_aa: CASAHSGRAFF
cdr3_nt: TGTGCTAGTGCCCACTCGGGGCGAGCTTTCTTT

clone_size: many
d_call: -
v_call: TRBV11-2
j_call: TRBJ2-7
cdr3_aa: CASSLEATYEQYF
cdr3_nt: TGTGCCAGCAGCTTAGAAGCCACCTACGAGCAGTACTTC

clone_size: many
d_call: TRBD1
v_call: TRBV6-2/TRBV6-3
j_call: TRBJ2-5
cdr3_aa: CASSPRRQGPRETQYF
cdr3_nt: TGTGCCAGCAGCCCCCGGAGACAGGGGCCAAGGGAGACCCAGTACTTC

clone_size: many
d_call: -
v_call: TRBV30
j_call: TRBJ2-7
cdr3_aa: CAWSVGSGSYEQYF
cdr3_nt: TGTGCCTGGAGTGTAGGGTCAGGGAGTTACGAGCAGTACTTC

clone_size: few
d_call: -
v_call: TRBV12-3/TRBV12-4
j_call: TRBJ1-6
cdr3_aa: CASRMTPGGSPLHF
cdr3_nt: TGTGCCAGCAGGATGACTCCTGGGGGTTCACCCCTCCACTTT

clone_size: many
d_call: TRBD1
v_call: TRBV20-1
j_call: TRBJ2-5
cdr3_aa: CSASPLGQEETQYF
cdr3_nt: TGCAGTGCTAGCCCCCTAGGACAGGAAGAGACCCAGTACTTC

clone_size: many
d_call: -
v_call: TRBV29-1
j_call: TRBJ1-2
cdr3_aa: CSVEQGRDYGYTF
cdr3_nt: TGCAGCGTTGAACAGGGGCGCGACTATGGCTACACCTTC

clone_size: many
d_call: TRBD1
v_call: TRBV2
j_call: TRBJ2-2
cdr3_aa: CARGDRANTGELFF
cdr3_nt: TGTGCCAGGGGGGACAGAGCGAACACCGGGGAGCTGTTTTTT

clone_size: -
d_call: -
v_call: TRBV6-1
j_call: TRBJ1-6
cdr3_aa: CASTQLGPYSPLHF
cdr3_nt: TGTGCCAGCACCCAACTCGGTCCTTATTCACCCCTCCACTTT

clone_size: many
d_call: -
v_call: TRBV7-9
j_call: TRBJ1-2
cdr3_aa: CASSLVTGTLLTF
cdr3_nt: TGTGCCAGCAGCTTAGTTACAGGGACTCTACTCACCTTC

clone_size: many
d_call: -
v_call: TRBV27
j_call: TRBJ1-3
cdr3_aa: CASSPPVGDTIYF
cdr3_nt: TGTGCCAGCAGTCCGCCTGTGGGAGACACCATATATTTT

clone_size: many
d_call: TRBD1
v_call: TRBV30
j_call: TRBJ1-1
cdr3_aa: CAVGGRGGNTEAFF
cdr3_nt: TGTGCCGTTGGGGGGAGAGGGGGCAACACTGAAGCTTTCTTT

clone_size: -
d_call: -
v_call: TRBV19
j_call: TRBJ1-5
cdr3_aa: CASSLLRDGYSNQPQHF
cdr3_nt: TGTGCCAGTAGTCTCCTCCGTGATGGGTATAGCAATCAGCCCCAGCATTTT

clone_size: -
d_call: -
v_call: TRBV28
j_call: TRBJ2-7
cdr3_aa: CTGSLPDPYEQYF
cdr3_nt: TGTACCGGCAGTTTGCCGGATCCCTACGAGCAGTACTTC

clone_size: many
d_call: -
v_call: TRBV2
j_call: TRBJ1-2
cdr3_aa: CASSVRRGYTF
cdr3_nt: TGTGCCAGCAGTGTTAGGAGGGGCTACACCTTC

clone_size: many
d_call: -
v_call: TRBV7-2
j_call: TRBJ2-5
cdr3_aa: CASSPTGAVKYF
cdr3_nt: TGTGCCAGCAGCCCGACCGGGGCGGTCAAGTACTTC

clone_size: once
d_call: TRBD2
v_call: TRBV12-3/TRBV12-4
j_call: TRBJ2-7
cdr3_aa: CASSLREETYERQYF
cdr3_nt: TGTGCCAGCAGTTTACGGGAGGAAACCTACGAGAGGCAGTACTTC

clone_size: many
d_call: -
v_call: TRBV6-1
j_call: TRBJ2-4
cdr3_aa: CASREREGGPKNIQYF
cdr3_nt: TGTGCCAGCAGGGAGAGAGAGGGGGGACCCAAAAACATTCAGTACTTC

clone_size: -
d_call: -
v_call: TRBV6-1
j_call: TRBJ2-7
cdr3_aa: CASSGGHEQYF
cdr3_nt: TGTGCCAGCAGCGGGGGCCACGAGCAGTACTTC

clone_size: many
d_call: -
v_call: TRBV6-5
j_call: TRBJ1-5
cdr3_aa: CASSYSPLGNNQPQHF
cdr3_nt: TGTGCCAGCAGTTACTCCCCCTTGGGGAATAATCAGCCCCAGCATTTT

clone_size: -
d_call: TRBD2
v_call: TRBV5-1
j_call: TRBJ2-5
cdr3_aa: CASKLGGGSETQYF
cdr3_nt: TGCGCCAGCAAACTGGGCGGGGGATCGGAGACCCAGTACTTC

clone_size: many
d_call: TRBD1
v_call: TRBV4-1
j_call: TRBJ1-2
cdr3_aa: CASSFSGQKNYGYTF
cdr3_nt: TGCGCCAGCAGCTTCTCGGGACAGAAAAACTATGGCTACACCTTC

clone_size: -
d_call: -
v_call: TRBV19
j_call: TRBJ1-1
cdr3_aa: CASSSKYRGRDMNTEAFF
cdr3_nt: TGTGCCAGTAGTTCCAAGTACCGAGGGAGGGACATGAACACTGAAGCTTTCTTT

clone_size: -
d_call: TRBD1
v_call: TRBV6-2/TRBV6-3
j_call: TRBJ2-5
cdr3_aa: CASRYLSAAGGMGETQYF
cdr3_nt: TGTGCCAGCAGATATCTTTCAGCGGCAGGGGGCATGGGAGAGACCCAGTACTTC

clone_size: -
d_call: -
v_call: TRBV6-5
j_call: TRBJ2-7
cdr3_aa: CASSYMAAPRSEQYF
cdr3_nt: TGTGCCAGCAGTTATATGGCAGCCCCAAGAAGCGAGCAGTACTTC

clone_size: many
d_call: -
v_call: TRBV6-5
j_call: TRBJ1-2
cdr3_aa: CASSYSGLQGKNYGYTF
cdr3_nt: TGTGCCAGCAGTTACTCAGGTCTCCAAGGGAAAAACTATGGCTACACCTTC

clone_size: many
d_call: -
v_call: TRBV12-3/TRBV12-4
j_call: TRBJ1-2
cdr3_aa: CASSEIRGADGYTF
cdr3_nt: TGTGCCAGCAGCGAGATACGTGGGGCGGATGGCTACACCTTC

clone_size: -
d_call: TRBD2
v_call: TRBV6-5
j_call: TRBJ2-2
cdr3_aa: CASSYLQEREWTGELFF
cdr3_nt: TGTGCCAGCAGTTACTTACAGGAGCGGGAGTGGACCGGGGAGCTGTTTTTT

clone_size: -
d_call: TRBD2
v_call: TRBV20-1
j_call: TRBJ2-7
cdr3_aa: CSAREVDAGVHEQYF
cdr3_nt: TGCAGTGCTAGAGAGGTTGACGCGGGAGTCCACGAGCAGTACTTC

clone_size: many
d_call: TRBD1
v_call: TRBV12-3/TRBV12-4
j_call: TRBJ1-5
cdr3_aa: CASSLVRGQPQHF
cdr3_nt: TGTGCCAGCAGTTTAGTCAGGGGGCAGCCCCAGCATTTT

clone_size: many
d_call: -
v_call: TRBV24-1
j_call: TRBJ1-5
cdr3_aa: CATSDRGEVGQPQHF
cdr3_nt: TGTGCCACCAGTGATCGCGGGGAAGTTGGTCAGCCCCAGCATTTT

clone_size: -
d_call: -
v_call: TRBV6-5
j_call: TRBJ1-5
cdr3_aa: CASSYLPGKGSNQPQHF
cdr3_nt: TGTGCCAGCAGTTACCTCCCTGGGAAGGGTAGCAATCAGCCCCAGCATTTT

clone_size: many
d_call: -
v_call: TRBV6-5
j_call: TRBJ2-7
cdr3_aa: CASRKTRWDTYEQYF
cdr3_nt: TGTGCCAGCAGAAAGACAAGGTGGGACACCTACGAGCAGTACTTC